The clone carrying this TCR beta chain was seen just once. The data stem from a study of technical replicates of blood from a few donors. Sequencing was performed with immunoSEQ multiplex PCR; in TCRdb, only in-frame clones are kept and a portion is missing. Of about 88,000 clones listed, 85% to 95% are singletons. Germline-derived CDR1 and CDR2 are GTSNPN and SVGIG (reference sequence). With 4 bases clipped from V and 4 bases from J, the junction kept 10 bases outside the gene matches. This CDR3 region has 15 residues. The clonotype originates from a human donor in good health. The V call is TRBV30, the J call TRBJ2-3; 8 positions match TRBD1. Sample: T cells isolated from PBMCs. CDR3 residues: CAWTITGGAPDTQYF. The CDR3 bases are TGTGCCTGGACTATAACAGGGGGAGCGCCAGATACGCAGTATTTT.